This T cell receptor beta chain comes out of a study of patients and donors after allogeneic stem cell transplantation. The V gene's germline CDR1 is DFQATT and CDR2 SNEGSKA (reference sequence). The CDR3 loop spans 14 amino acids. Deletions cut 6 bases from V and 2 bases from J, with 17 bases between. TCRdb called the RT-PCR reads again in MiXCR, with one record for every CDR3 protein. The repertoire consists of around 70,000 distinct CDR3 sequences, with around 27% occurring once and the leading ten covering roughly 29%. The clonotype was recovered from a human donor who was either an allogeneic HSCT recipient or a stem cell or donor lymphocyte infusion donor (not recorded which). It is not recorded whose cells these are; they may come from a transplant donor. The J gene is TRBJ2-7, the V gene TRBV20-1; D is possibly TRBD1 (6 bases). The material sequenced was blood, either unsorted or a sorted T cell fraction (not recorded which). CDR3 DNA: TGCAGTGCCCAGACAGGTTTCCCCACCTACGAGCAGTACTTC. Translated, it gives CSAQTGFPTYEQYF.